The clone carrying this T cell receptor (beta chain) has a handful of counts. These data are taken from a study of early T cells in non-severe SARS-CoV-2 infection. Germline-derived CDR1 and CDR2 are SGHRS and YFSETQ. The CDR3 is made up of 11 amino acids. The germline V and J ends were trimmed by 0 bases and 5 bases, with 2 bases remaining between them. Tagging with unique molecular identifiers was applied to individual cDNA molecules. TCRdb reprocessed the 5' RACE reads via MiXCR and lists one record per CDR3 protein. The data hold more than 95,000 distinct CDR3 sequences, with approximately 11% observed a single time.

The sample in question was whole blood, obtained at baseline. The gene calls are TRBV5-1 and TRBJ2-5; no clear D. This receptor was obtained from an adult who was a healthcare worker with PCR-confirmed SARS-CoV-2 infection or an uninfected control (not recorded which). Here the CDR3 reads CASSLDETQYF. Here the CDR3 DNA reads TGCGCCAGCAGCTTGGATGAGACCCAGTACTTC. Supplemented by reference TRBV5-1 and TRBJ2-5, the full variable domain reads KAGVTQTPRYLIKTRGQQVTLSCSPISGHRSVSWYQQTPGQGLQFLFEYFSETQRNKGNFPGRFSGRQFSNSRSEMNVSTLELGDSALYLCASSLDETQYFGPGTRLLVL.